The present entry profiles one T cell receptor (beta chain) with its context. This CDR3 comprises 15 residues. Germline CDR1 and CDR2: SNHLY and FYNNEI. V gave up 2 bases and J gave up 7 bases; unmatched junction bases: 6. In the source study's methods: Nucleated cell counts were estimated from reference gene primer amplification. Assay: immunoSEQ multiplex PCR; the TCRdb copy retains only in-frame clones and omits some. That table furnishes V, J and clone size, whereas the DNA furnished D and trimming. The table includes about 370,000 clones, around 89% detected once. This specimen belongs to a study of blood T cell repertoires in COVID-19. The overall study: Sites across the United States, Italy and Spain contributed samples from acute and convalescent COVID-19. Sources were T cells, B-cell-depleted T cells, or PBMCs; the material itself was cDNA or gDNA.

The V and J genes are TRBV2 and TRBJ2-2; 8 bases are a match to TRBD2. The source is a man aged 18 to 29 with active or convalescent COVID-19. Specimen: peripheral blood. Written as DNA, the CDR3 is TGTGCCAGCAGTGAATCCGGGGGGGCAGGCGGGGAGCTGTTTTTT. As protein: CASSESGGAGGELFF.